The clone carrying this TCR beta chain showed up many times. The time point was: newly diagnosed GD, antithyroid drugs for less than 3 months. Extracted RNA from PBMCs served as the source of the TCR library. According to the study, TCR beta libraries were built with iRepertoire HTBI primers and CDR3-region Arm-PCR. Each CDR3 protein is one row after TCRdb ran MiXCR on the multiplex PCR reads. The table records 620,000 or so distinct CDR3 sequences, roughly 16% of them present only once. This record comes from a study of regulatory T cells in long-lasting Graves disease. About the study: Newly diagnosed Graves' patients had under 3 months of antithyroid drugs.

The germline V gene encodes CDR1 SGHAT and CDR2 FQNNGV. The CDR3 totals 15 residues. With V trimmed by 0 bases and J by 2 bases, 4 bases remained unmatched. These data are also associated with another study on T cells in Graves' hyperthyroidism and ophthalmopathy. That work contributes: The authors deemed Graves' hyperthyroidism stable absent ophthalmopathy progression within 18 months. First-round RT-PCR targeting the TCR CDR3 was performed with the HTBI primer set. Most clonotypes expanded in thyroid above 0.001 were likewise present in blood.

This TCR was recovered from a woman younger than 45 with Graves disease. Sequenced material: peripheral blood mononuclear cells (PBMCs), taken at new diagnosis, from a patient treated with antithyroid drugs. The chain uses TRBV11-2 and TRBJ2-7, with 7 positions matching TRBD1. CDR3 protein: CASSLEQGKAYEQYF. CDR3 sequence (DNA): TGTGCCAGCAGCTTAGAACAGGGGAAAGCCTACGAGCAGTACTTC.